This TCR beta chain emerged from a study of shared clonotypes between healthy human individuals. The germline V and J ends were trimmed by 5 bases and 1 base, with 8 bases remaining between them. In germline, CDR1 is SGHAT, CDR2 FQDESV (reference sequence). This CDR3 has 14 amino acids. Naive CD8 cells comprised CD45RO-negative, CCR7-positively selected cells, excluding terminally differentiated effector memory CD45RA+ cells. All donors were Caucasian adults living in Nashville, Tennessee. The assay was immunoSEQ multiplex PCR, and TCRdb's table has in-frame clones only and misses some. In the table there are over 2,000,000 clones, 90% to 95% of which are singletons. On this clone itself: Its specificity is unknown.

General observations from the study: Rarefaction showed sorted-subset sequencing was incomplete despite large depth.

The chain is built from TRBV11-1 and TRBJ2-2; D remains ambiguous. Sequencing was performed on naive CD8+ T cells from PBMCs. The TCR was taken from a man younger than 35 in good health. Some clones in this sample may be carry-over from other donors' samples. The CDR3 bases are TGTGCCAGCAGCAGGACCCAGAACACCGGGGAGCTGTTTTTT. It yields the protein CASSRTQNTGELFF.